This T cell receptor (beta chain) was sequenced during a study of regulatory T cells in long-lasting Graves disease. The CDR3 sequence is 15 residues long. V shed 5 bases and J shed 0 bases, with 11 bases lying between them. In building TCR beta libraries, iRepertoire HTBI primers were used together with Arm-PCR of CDR3 regions. TCRdb reprocessed the multiplex PCR reads via MiXCR and lists one record per CDR3 protein. Of roughly 430,000 distinct CDR3 sequences in the sample, over 15% were seen once. Study-wide points: Persistent Graves' patients had lower TCR diversity than newly diagnosed ones. Gene preferences differed: TRBV28, TRBJ1-2, TRBJ2-5 in persistent cases.

The sample's time point: newly diagnosed GD, antithyroid drugs for less than 3 months. The TCR library was made from RNA that had been extracted from PBMCs in TRIzol. This clonotype was recorded many times. Its antigen is not identified. These data were likewise used in another study, on T cells in Graves' hyperthyroidism and ophthalmopathy. That paper notes: First-round RT-PCR of the TCR CDR3 relied on the HTBI primer set. Blood also held most thyroid clonotypes expanded beyond 0.001.

Here the sequenced sample was peripheral blood mononuclear cells (PBMCs), taken at new diagnosis, from a patient treated with antithyroid drugs. The chain has TRBV12-3 or TRBV12-4 and TRBJ1-3; maybe TRBD1 (6 bases). This clonotype was sampled from a woman aged 25 to 39 with Graves disease. DNA of the CDR3: TGTGCCAGCAGTCGGGACACCTCCTCTGGAAACACCATATATTTT. Translating it yields CASSRDTSSGNTIYF.